These 20 T cell receptor beta chains came from one sample sequenced in a study of blood T cell repertoires in COVID-19. Repertoires were generated with immunoSEQ multiplex PCR, while TCRdb's copy carries only in-frame clones and drops some. The repertoire holds about 96,000 clones, with 84% as singletons. Sample: peripheral blood. The receptors here all came from a woman aged 55-75 years with acute or convalescent COVID-19.

The chain links TRBV15 to TRBJ2-7; the D gene is possibly TRBD1 (6 bases). Between the trimmed V and J ends, which lost 3 bases and 5 bases, there was a span of 23 bases. The germline V gene has CDR1 LNHNV and CDR2 YYDKDF (reference sequence). This CDR3 is 17 amino acids long. CDR3 residues: CATSSDGLVRGLDEQYF. The DNA for the CDR3 is TGTGCCACCAGCAGCGATGGGTTGGTCAGGGGCCTCGACGAGCAGTACTTC.

This clone was counted a single time. The rearrangement links TRBV11-2 to TRBJ2-7; a possible D gene is TRBD1 (5 bases). The CDR3 spans 14 residues. Trimming stripped 5 bases from V and 2 bases from J, with 13 bases between. Germline-derived CDR1 and CDR2 are SGHAT and FQNNGV. CDR3 bases: TGTGCCAGCAGCGCTAACTTAGGGGCCTACGAGCAGTACTTC. Translated, it gives CASSANLGAYEQYF.

This CDR3 is CASSTPDSEAFF. CDR3 DNA sequence: TGTGCCAGCAGCACCCCCGACTCTGAAGCTTTCTTT. The chain recombines TRBV12-3 or TRBV12-4 with TRBJ1-1; no clear D gene. This CDR3 has 12 residues. V was pared by 6 bases and J by 6 bases, with 11 bases between.

The rearrangement joins TRBV10-3 to TRBJ2-3; D possibly corresponds to TRBD1 (5 bases). The CDR3 has 15 residues. With 0 bases removed from V and 4 bases from J, the gap between germline ends came to 11 bases. From germline, CDR1 is ENHRY and CDR2 SYGVKD. The CDR3 DNA follows: TGTGCCATCAGTGAGTCGGGCCAGGGCGCAGATACGCAGTATTTT. Protein product: CAISESGQGADTQYF.

The chain couples TRBV30 to TRBJ1-2; 10 nucleotides align to TRBD1. The CDR3 runs 17 residues. The germline V gene has CDR1 GTSNPN and CDR2 SVGIG (reference sequence). After removal of 3 bases from V and 4 bases from J, the junction contained 14 bases not matched to a gene. CDR3 sequence: CAWSPPGQGIFGYGYTF. CDR3 sequence (DNA): TGTGCCTGGAGCCCACCGGGACAGGGGATCTTTGGCTATGGCTACACCTTC. Full variable domain (outside the CDR3, taken from reference TRBV30 and TRBJ1-2): SQTIHQWPATLVQPVGSPLSLECTVEGTSNPNLYWYRQAAGRGLQLLFYSVGIGQISSEVPQNLSASRPQDRQFILSSKKLLLSDSGFYLCAWSPPGQGIFGYGYTFGSGTRLTVV.

The V call is TRBV12-5, the J call TRBJ2-6, with TRBD1 as a possible D gene (6 bases). Germline CDR1 LGHNT, CDR2 FRNRAP. The V and J ends lost 7 bases and 4 bases respectively, with 20 bases between them. The CDR3 sequence is 17 residues long. CDR3 DNA sequence: TGTGCTAGTGACATGGACAGTGAGCGTTCCGGGGCCAACGTCCTGACTTTC. Amino acids: CASDMDSERSGANVLTF.

V gene TRBV7-3 combines with J gene TRBJ2-7; 9 positions agree with TRBD1. The V gene's germline CDR1 is SGHTA and CDR2 FQGTGA. Trimming removed 5 bases from V and 1 base from J; junction bases left unmatched: 6. The CDR3 loop spans 15 amino acids. CDR3 sequence: CASSRSGTGSYEQYF. Written as DNA, the CDR3 is TGTGCCAGCAGCCGGTCCGGGACAGGGTCCTACGAGCAGTACTTC.

This chain joins TRBV7-2 and TRBJ1-2; 7 bases fit TRBD1. V trimming: 4 bases; J trimming: 7 bases; junction bases outside the gene matches: 9. The CDR3 extends over 14 amino acids. Germline V gene sequence: CDR1 SGHTA, CDR2 FQGNSA. Written as DNA, the CDR3 is TGTGCCAGCAGCTATCAGACAGGGACCACTGGCTACACCTTC. Protein: CASSYQTGTTGYTF. The variable domain in full, with the rest retrieved from reference TRBV7-2 and TRBJ1-2, is GAGVSQSPSNKVTEKGKDVELRCDPISGHTALYWYRQSLGQGLEFLIYFQGNSAPDKSGLPSDRFSAERTGGSVSTLTIQRTQQEDSAVYLCASSYQTGTTGYTFGSGTRLTVV.

This chain links TRBV11-2 with TRBJ2-3; a weak D match, TRBD2 (6 bases). Germline V gene data show CDR1 as SGHAT and CDR2 as FQNNGV. The CDR3 covers 14 residues. The V gene lost 4 bases and the J gene lost 5 bases, with 13 bases spanning the gap. The CDR3 sequence: CASSYGTAGDTQYF. The CDR3 nucleotides read TGTGCCAGCAGCTACGGGACTGCCGGAGATACGCAGTATTTT.

V usage is TRBV11-2 and J usage is TRBJ2-5, with 7 positions matching TRBD1. Germline CDR1 is SGHAT and CDR2 is FQNNGV. CDR3 length: 17 residues. J gave up 3 bases and V 1 base, and 11 bases lay outside the gene matches. CDR3 sequence reads: CASSLVGNRGFKETQYF. The CDR3 DNA reads TGTGCCAGCAGCTTAGTAGGCAACAGGGGATTCAAAGAGACCCAGTACTTC.

This chain links TRBV5-1 with TRBJ1-2; no definite D call. Germline CDR1 is SGHRS and CDR2 is YFSETQ. V dropped 0 bases and J dropped 8 bases, with 14 bases sitting between them. This CDR3 is 14 amino acids long. CDR3 sequence: CASSLAEGSEGYTF. CDR3 coding DNA: TGCGCCAGCAGCTTGGCCGAGGGCAGCGAAGGCTACACCTTC.

This clone has ten or more counts. V gene TRBV3-1 (or the pseudogene TRBV3-2) combines with J gene TRBJ2-5, with TRBD1 identical over 7 bases. Germline V gene sequence: CDR1 LGHDT, CDR2 YNNKEL (reference sequence). V was pared by 2 bases and J by 3 bases, with 3 bases of the junction left unmatched. This CDR3 region has 14 residues. The CDR3 nucleotides read TGTGCCAGCAGCCAACGACAGGGCAAAGAGACCCAGTACTTC. It encodes CASSQRQGKETQYF.

V and J are TRBV19 and TRBJ1-1, with 10 nucleotides matching TRBD1. The CDR3 runs to 14 residues. The V gene end was trimmed by 6 bases and the J gene end by 1 base; junction bases not matched to a gene: 2. CDR1 and CDR2 from the germline V gene are LNHDA and SQIVND (reference sequence). The CDR3 nucleotides are TGTGCCAGTAGCTGGACAGGGGGGAACACTGAAGCTTTCTTT. It codes for CASSWTGGNTEAFF.

This CDR3 is CASSLEAGLRFNEKLFF. CDR3 nucleotides: TGTGCCAGCAGCTTGGAGGCAGGGCTCCGCTTTAATGAAAAACTGTTTTTT. The rearrangement joins TRBV5-5 to TRBJ1-4, with D possibly being TRBD1 (5 bases). Germline CDR1 reads SGHKS; CDR2 reads YYEKEE (reference sequence). The CDR3 contains 17 residues. Trimming took off 0 bases at V and 4 bases at J, with 16 bases between the two ends.

The table lists this clone with a few counts. V gene TRBV28 combines with J gene TRBJ1-2; the match to TRBD1 covers 7 bases. The V gene end was trimmed by 7 bases and the J gene end by 4 bases; junction bases not matched to a gene: 15. The germline gives CDR1 MDHEN, CDR2 SYDVKM. The CDR3 has 16 amino acids. The CDR3 region is CASKSPGTDYGYGYTF. CDR3 nucleotides: TGTGCCAGCAAATCCCCCGGGACAGATTACGGCTATGGCTACACCTTC.

The rearrangement uses TRBV28 and TRBJ1-1; the D gene is possibly TRBD1 (6 bases). V lost 5 bases and J 6 bases, leaving 19 bases between the germline ends. Germline values: CDR1 MDHEN, CDR2 SYDVKM. This CDR3 contains 15 residues. In DNA, the CDR3 is TGTGCCAGCAGTCCCGGAGGGGGGGTTTGGTCTGAAGCTTTCTTT. Protein product: CASSPGGGVWSEAFF.

The chain links TRBV30 to TRBJ2-1; 8 positions agree with TRBD2. Trimming at V came to 5 bases and at J to 4 bases, leaving 4 bases not matched to a gene. The CDR3 contains 13 residues. From germline, CDR1 is GTSNPN and CDR2 SVGIG (reference sequence). In DNA, the CDR3 is TGTGCCTGGGGGACTAGTCGGTACAATGAGCAGTTCTTC. It is translated as CAWGTSRYNEQFF. The full variable domain, its missing parts supplied by reference TRBV30 and TRBJ2-1, is SQTIHQWPATLVQPVGSPLSLECTVEGTSNPNLYWYRQAAGRGLQLLFYSVGIGQISSEVPQNLSASRPQDRQFILSSKKLLLSDSGFYLCAWGTSRYNEQFFGPGTRLTVL.

The V gene is TRBV5-1, the J gene TRBJ2-7, with 8 nucleotides matching TRBD1. The CDR3 is 14 residues long. Germline CDR1 reads SGHRS; CDR2 reads YFSETQ. With 1 base clipped from V and 3 bases from J, the junction kept 3 bases outside the gene matches. CDR3 sequence: CASSLRGQGYEQYF. CDR3 nucleotide sequence: TGCGCCAGCAGCTTGAGAGGACAGGGCTACGAGCAGTACTTC.

In regard to this clone: The sample holds other DNA sequences that translate to the same CDR3. The chain recombines TRBV18 with TRBJ1-5; D is possibly TRBD1 (5 bases). The CDR3 loop spans 13 amino acids. V lost 6 bases to trimming and J lost 5 bases, with 11 bases between them. Per germline, CDR1 KGHSH and CDR2 LQKENI. CDR3: CASSPGGDQPQHF. CDR3 sequence (DNA): TGTGCCAGCTCCCCTGGAGGGGATCAGCCCCAGCATTTT.

The V and J genes are TRBV3-1 (or the pseudogene TRBV3-2) and TRBJ2-2, with 8 bases fitting TRBD1. CDR1 and CDR2 from the germline V gene are LGHDT and YNNKEL (reference sequence). Losses at the gene ends were 0 bases for V and 4 bases for J; bases not matched to a gene: 7. This CDR3 has 17 residues. The CDR3 is CASSQDFGTGGTGELFF. The CDR3 nucleotides read TGTGCCAGCAGCCAAGATTTTGGCACAGGGGGCACCGGGGAGCTGTTTTTT.